The sequence of this T cell receptor beta chain was determined in a study of OX40 agonist ivuxolimab in advanced cancers. Across the study: With ivuxolimab, an agonistic anti-OX40 (CD134) antibody, patients were treated. Anti-PD-1, anti-PD-L1 or anti-CTLA-4 therapy given earlier was allowed, and approximately 43% had some. Study observations and caveats: Among the lowest peripheral clonal expansion occurred in 0.1-3.0 mg/kg partial responders. Researchers did not establish what antigens the expanded peripheral T cells target.

Profiling relied on immunoSEQ multiplex PCR, and the TCRdb table lists in-frame clones only, not all of them. In the table there are tens of thousands of clones, 89% of which are singletons. V was clipped by 1 base and J by 6 bases, with 10 bases between them. The CDR3 totals 13 residues. Germline CDR1 reads MDHEN; CDR2 reads SYDVKM. As to this clone: Its matching antigen is unknown.

This receptor was identified in an adult with an advanced solid tumor such as melanoma, head and neck, liver or kidney cancer. The chain uses TRBV28 and TRBJ2-7; D unclear. The sequencing here drew on CD4+ or CD8+ T cells sorted from blood, taken in a trial of the OX40 agonist ivuxolimab. The CDR3 loop reads CASSLSPFSEQYF. The CDR3 nucleotides read TGTGCCAGCAGTTTATCTCCCTTTTCCGAGCAGTACTTC.